The rows below give T cell receptor beta chains drawn from one sample of a study of shared clonotypes between healthy human individuals. The method was immunoSEQ multiplex PCR; TCRdb's version includes in-frame clones alone and lacks a portion of them. The sample yields approximately 2,000,000 clones, 85% to 95% seen once. The source material was naive CD4+ T cells from PBMCs. The receptors originated from a man younger than 35 in good health. Some clones in this sample may be carry-over from other donors' samples. CDR3s leave out the opening cysteine and the closing phenylalanine or tryptophan. Fields, in order: J gene, V gene, CDR3 protein.

j_gene: TRBJ2-3; v_gene: TRBV5-4; CDR3aa: ASSPQGDTQY
j_gene: TRBJ2-3; v_gene: TRBV5-4; CDR3aa: ASSPGPGNTQY
j_gene: TRBJ2-5; v_gene: TRBV28; CDR3aa: ASSSREGPLREQY
j_gene: TRBJ2-3; v_gene: TRBV7-9; CDR3aa: ASSARGAGVSTDTQY
j_gene: TRBJ2-3; v_gene: TRBV5-1; CDR3aa: ASSLAGTGGDTQY
j_gene: TRBJ1-1; v_gene: TRBV7-8; CDR3aa: ASSPHRQGMNTEAF
j_gene: TRBJ1-5; v_gene: TRBV19; CDR3aa: ASKTGVRNQPQH
j_gene: TRBJ1-1; v_gene: TRBV28; CDR3aa: ASRIRGRNTEAF
j_gene: TRBJ2-5; v_gene: TRBV29-1; CDR3aa: SARTGQETQY
j_gene: TRBJ1-1; v_gene: TRBV11-3; CDR3aa: ASSLSPGGPEAF
j_gene: TRBJ2-5; v_gene: TRBV4-1; CDR3aa: ASSPTVLGSGQGSFETQY
j_gene: TRBJ2-1; v_gene: TRBV11-2; CDR3aa: ASSSGDKGNEQF
j_gene: TRBJ2-2; v_gene: TRBV4-3; CDR3aa: ASSQDRLAPGELF
j_gene: TRBJ1-2; v_gene: TRBV6-1; CDR3aa: ASSIPPPNYGYT
j_gene: TRBJ2-1; v_gene: TRBV12-5; CDR3aa: ASGSILAGAANEQF
j_gene: TRBJ2-3; v_gene: TRBV28; CDR3aa: ASSPATDTQY
j_gene: TRBJ1-5; v_gene: TRBV4-3; CDR3aa: ASSQDLYRDQPQH
j_gene: TRBJ2-1; v_gene: TRBV7-2; CDR3aa: ASSDPRGSGTYNEQF
j_gene: TRBJ2-7; v_gene: TRBV28; CDR3aa: ASSQTSRGLHLD
j_gene: TRBJ1-1; v_gene: TRBV4-1; CDR3aa: ASSQGRGHGMNTEAF
j_gene: TRBJ1-1; v_gene: TRBV7-9; CDR3aa: ASSLHDLNTEAF
j_gene: TRBJ2-3; v_gene: TRBV2; CDR3aa: ASSLMDGTDTQY
j_gene: TRBJ1-5; v_gene: TRBV28; CDR3aa: AAGANDQPQH
j_gene: TRBJ1-1; v_gene: TRBV10-2; CDR3aa: ATTVTRGYTEAF
j_gene: TRBJ2-5; v_gene: TRBV6-6; CDR3aa: ASSYAGTSQETQY
j_gene: TRBJ1-2; v_gene: TRBV5-8; CDR3aa: ASSLRSNYGYT
j_gene: TRBJ1-3; v_gene: TRBV13; CDR3aa: ASSLGPGSSTGNTIY
j_gene: TRBJ2-5; v_gene: TRBV5-5; CDR3aa: ASSEIQETQY
j_gene: TRBJ1-1; v_gene: TRBV5-4; CDR3aa: ASSLGRTLTEAF
j_gene: TRBJ2-5; v_gene: TRBV6-6; CDR3aa: ASRTGTRETQY
j_gene: TRBJ2-5; v_gene: TRBV6-5; CDR3aa: ASRKRTGQETQY
j_gene: TRBJ2-5; v_gene: TRBV2; CDR3aa: ASSAEGGAQETQY
j_gene: TRBJ2-7; v_gene: TRBV4-2; CDR3aa: ASSQVTSGGSYEQY
j_gene: TRBJ1-5; v_gene: TRBV6-1; CDR3aa: ASSAGTAYNQPQH
j_gene: TRBJ2-1; v_gene: TRBV7-9; CDR3aa: ASSPSGGSGNEQF
j_gene: TRBJ1-6; v_gene: TRBV9; CDR3aa: ASSAQGHSNSPLH
j_gene: TRBJ1-5; v_gene: TRBV19; CDR3aa: ASSTSPGGSNQPQH
j_gene: TRBJ2-7; v_gene: TRBV27; CDR3aa: ASSSYGTSGKYEQY
j_gene: TRBJ2-7; v_gene: TRBV19; CDR3aa: ASSDRQGAGYEQY
j_gene: TRBJ2-3; v_gene: TRBV19; CDR3aa: ASSIGSGSADTQY
j_gene: TRBJ1-1; v_gene: TRBV28; CDR3aa: ASRWGLVAEAF
j_gene: TRBJ2-2; v_gene: TRBV5-1; CDR3aa: ASSLTGGSTGELF
j_gene: TRBJ2-1; v_gene: TRBV6-1; CDR3aa: ASSDVTGPYNEQF
j_gene: TRBJ1-2; v_gene: TRBV18; CDR3aa: ASSPTEDYGYT
j_gene: TRBJ2-1; v_gene: TRBV10-3; CDR3aa: AIRQGADNEQF
j_gene: TRBJ2-5; v_gene: TRBV7-9; CDR3aa: ASSLAQTSGILSLETQY
j_gene: TRBJ1-1; v_gene: TRBV18; CDR3aa: ASSPPVRGTAF
j_gene: TRBJ1-4; v_gene: TRBV6-6; CDR3aa: ASSYGPGTNEKLF
j_gene: TRBJ2-5; v_gene: TRBV18; CDR3aa: ASSQSTQETQY
j_gene: TRBJ2-7; v_gene: TRBV15; CDR3aa: ATSSMGQMIRPSYEQY
j_gene: TRBJ2-7; v_gene: TRBV5-1; CDR3aa: ASSVDSGSSYEQY
j_gene: TRBJ2-1; v_gene: TRBV5-6; CDR3aa: ASSSGDRYNEQF
j_gene: TRBJ2-2; v_gene: TRBV28; CDR3aa: ASSRATNTGELF
j_gene: TRBJ1-1; v_gene: TRBV7-9; CDR3aa: ASSLAEGRTAF